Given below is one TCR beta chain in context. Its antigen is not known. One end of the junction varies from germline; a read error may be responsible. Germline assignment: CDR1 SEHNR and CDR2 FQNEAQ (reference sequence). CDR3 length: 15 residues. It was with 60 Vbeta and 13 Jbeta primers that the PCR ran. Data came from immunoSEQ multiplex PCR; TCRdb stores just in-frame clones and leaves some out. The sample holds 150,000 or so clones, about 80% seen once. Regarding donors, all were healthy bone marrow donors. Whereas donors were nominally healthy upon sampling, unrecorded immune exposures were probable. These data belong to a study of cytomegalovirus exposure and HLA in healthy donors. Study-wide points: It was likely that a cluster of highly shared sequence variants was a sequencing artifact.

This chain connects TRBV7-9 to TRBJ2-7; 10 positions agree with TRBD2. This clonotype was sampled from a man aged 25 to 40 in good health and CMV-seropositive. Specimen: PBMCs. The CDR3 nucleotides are TGTGCCAGCAGTAACCTACTAGCGGGAATTTACGGGCAGTACTTC. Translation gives CASSNLLAGIYGQYF.